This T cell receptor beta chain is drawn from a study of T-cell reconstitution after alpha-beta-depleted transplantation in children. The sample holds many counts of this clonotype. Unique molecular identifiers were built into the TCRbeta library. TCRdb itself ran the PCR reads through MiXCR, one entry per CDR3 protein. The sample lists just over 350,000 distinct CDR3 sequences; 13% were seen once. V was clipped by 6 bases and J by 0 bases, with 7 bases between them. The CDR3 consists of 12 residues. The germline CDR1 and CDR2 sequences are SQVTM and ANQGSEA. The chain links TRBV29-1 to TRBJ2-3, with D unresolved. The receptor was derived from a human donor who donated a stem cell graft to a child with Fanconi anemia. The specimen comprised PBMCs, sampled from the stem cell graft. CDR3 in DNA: TGCAGCGTCAAGGAAAGCACAGATACGCAGTATTTT. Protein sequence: CSVKESTDTQYF.